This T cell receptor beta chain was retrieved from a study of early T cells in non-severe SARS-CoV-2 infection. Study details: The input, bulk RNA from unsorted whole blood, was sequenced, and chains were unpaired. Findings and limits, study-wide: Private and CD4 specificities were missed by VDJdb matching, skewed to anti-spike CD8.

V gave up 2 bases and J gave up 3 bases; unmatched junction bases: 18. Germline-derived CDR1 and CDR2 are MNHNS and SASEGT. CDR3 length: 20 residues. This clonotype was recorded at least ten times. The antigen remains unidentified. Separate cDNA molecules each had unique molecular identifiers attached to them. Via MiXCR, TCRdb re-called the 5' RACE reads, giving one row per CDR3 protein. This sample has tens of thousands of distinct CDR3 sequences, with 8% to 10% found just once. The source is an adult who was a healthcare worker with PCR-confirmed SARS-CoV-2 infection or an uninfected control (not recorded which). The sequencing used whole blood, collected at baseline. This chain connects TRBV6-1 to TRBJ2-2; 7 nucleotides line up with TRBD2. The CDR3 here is CASSETSLAQVRGDTGELFF. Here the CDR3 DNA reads TGTGCCAGCAGTGAAACATCCCTCGCTCAAGTTCGGGGGGACACCGGGGAGCTGTTTTTT.